Listed here are 16 T cell receptor beta chains from one sample, sequenced in a study of T cells in localized non-small cell lung cancer. Repertoires were generated with immunoSEQ multiplex PCR, while TCRdb's copy carries only in-frame clones and drops some. The repertoire has tens of thousands of clones, around 89% of them found once; the top ten carry approximately 6.1%. Sequenced here: PBMCs, sampled before any cancer treatment. The receptors originated from a man aged 40-75 years with stage II lung adenocarcinoma.

This chain uses TRBV5-1 with TRBJ1-1; D is uncertain. The CDR3 loop spans 14 amino acids. Germline CDR1 is SGHRS and CDR2 is YFSETQ. Trimming left V 1 base short and J 3 bases short, with 10 bases between. CDR3 protein: CASSLQDFDTEAFF. DNA of the CDR3: TGCGCCAGCAGCTTGCAGGACTTCGACACTGAAGCTTTCTTT.

The J gene is TRBJ1-4, the V gene TRBV5-4, with D hard to call. CDR1 and CDR2 (germline): SGHNT, YYREEE (reference sequence). Trimming stripped 0 bases from V and 6 bases from J, with 6 bases between. This CDR3 is built from 13 residues. As DNA, the CDR3 is TGTGCCAGCAGCTTGGACGTGGATGAAAAACTGTTTTTT. Residues: CASSLDVDEKLFF.

The chain recombines TRBV28 with TRBJ2-1; the D call may be TRBD1 or TRBD2 (5 bases each). The CDR3 is 14 residues long. V was pared by 11 bases and J by 0 bases, with 14 bases between. The germline V gene has CDR1 MDHEN and CDR2 SYDVKM. As DNA, the CDR3 is TGTGCCGTGTCTGGGGGAAACTCCTACAATGAGCAGTTCTTC. Translation: CAVSGGNSYNEQFF.

This chain connects TRBV6-1 to TRBJ2-7; TRBD2 aligns across 10 bases. Germline-derived CDR1 and CDR2 are MNHNS and SASEGT. Trimming cost V 5 bases and J 5 bases; bases outside gene matches: 9. The CDR3 sequence is 15 residues long. The CDR3 DNA is TGTGCCAGCAGTTTATGGGGGACTAGCGTCAACGAGCAGTACTTC. This encodes CASSLWGTSVNEQYF.

The V gene is TRBV6-1, the J gene TRBJ1-1; tentative D call: TRBD1 (6 bases). V lost 3 bases and J 1 base, leaving 6 bases between the germline ends. The CDR3 totals 13 residues. Per germline, CDR1 MNHNS and CDR2 SASEGT. CDR3 DNA: TGTGCCAGCAGTGAGACAGGGAACACTGAAGCTTTCTTT. Amino acids: CASSETGNTEAFF.

The genes are TRBV5-1 and TRBJ2-1, with D possibly being TRBD2 (6 bases). CDR3 length: 15 amino acids. In germline, CDR1 is SGHRS, CDR2 YFSETQ. The V end was cut by 3 bases, the J end by 9 bases, with 19 bases between. This chain's CDR3 is CASSYNIADEGEQFF. In DNA form, the CDR3 reads TGCGCCAGCAGCTATAATATAGCGGACGAGGGTGAGCAGTTCTTC.

The V gene is TRBV11-2, the J gene TRBJ1-4, with D unclear. In germline, CDR1 is SGHAT, CDR2 FQNNGV. CDR3 length: 16 amino acids. V was clipped by 1 base and J by 2 bases, with 11 bases between them. The CDR3 DNA sequence: TGTGCCAGCAGCTTAGTCAGCGGTTCGACTAATGAAAAACTGTTTTTT. It encodes CASSLVSGSTNEKLFF. The variable domain in full, with the rest retrieved from reference TRBV11-2 and TRBJ1-4, is EAGVAQSPRYKIIEKRQSVAFWCNPISGHATLYWYQQILGQGPKLLIQFQNNGVVDDSQLPKDRFSAERLKGVDSTLKIQPAKLEDSAVYLCASSLVSGSTNEKLFFGSGTQLSVL.

In DNA form, the CDR3 reads TGTGCCAGCAGTTTAAACCTCCTTAACACCGGGGAGCTGTTTTTT. This encodes CASSLNLLNTGELFF. The chain links TRBV28 to TRBJ2-2; unclear D gene. Germline V lookup: CDR1 MDHEN, CDR2 SYDVKM. Trimming left V 2 bases short and J 2 bases short, with 9 bases between. This CDR3 has 15 residues.

This chain joins TRBV6-6 and TRBJ1-2; 7 bases agree with TRBD1. The junction had 4 bases not matched to a gene; V was cut back by 2 bases and J by 4 bases. CDR3 size: 14 residues. Looked up from germline, CDR1 is MNHNY and CDR2 is SVGAGI (reference sequence). CDR3 region: CASSYGEGAYGYTF. In nucleotides, the CDR3 is TGTGCCAGCAGTTACGGCGAGGGGGCCTATGGCTACACCTTC.

The chain employs TRBV5-5 and TRBJ2-3; tentative D call: TRBD1 (8 bases). Trimming took 4 bases from V and 7 from J, leaving 19 bases between them. Germline V gene lookup returns CDR1 SGHKS and CDR2 YYEKEE (reference sequence). The CDR3 is made up of 15 amino acids. CDR3 DNA: TGTGCCAGCAGCAGCGGGACAGGACTAACCAATACGCAGTATTTT. It translates to CASSSGTGLTNTQYF.

This clone was recorded a few times. The V gene is TRBV6-5, the J gene TRBJ2-7, with TRBD1 identical over 10 bases. The CDR3 is made up of 14 amino acids. The germline CDR1 and CDR2 sequences are MNHEY and SVGAGI. With 5 bases clipped from V and 1 base from J, the junction kept 2 bases outside the gene matches. The CDR3 DNA reads as TGTGCCAGCAGTCTGGACAGGGGGTCCTACGAGCAGTACTTC. This sequence encodes CASSLDRGSYEQYF.

The genes are TRBV5-1 and TRBJ1-1; D possibly corresponds to TRBD1 (5 bases). CDR1 and CDR2 (germline): SGHRS, YFSETQ. The V end was cut by 4 bases, the J end by 5 bases, with 18 bases between. The CDR3 runs 15 residues. CDR3 sequence (DNA): TGCGCCAGCAGCCCTGGGGGAGGGTCGAGGACTGAAGCTTTCTTT. Its protein is CASSPGGGSRTEAFF.

The V gene is TRBV6-1, the J gene TRBJ1-4; 7 bases agree with TRBD1. V was pared by 6 bases and J by 7 bases, with 11 bases of the junction left unmatched. CDR1 and CDR2 from the germline V gene are MNHNS and SASEGT. CDR3 size: 15 residues. The CDR3, as DNA: TGTGCCAGCAGCCTCGACAGGGTGAAGGGTGAAAAACTGTTTTTT. Protein sequence: CASSLDRVKGEKLFF.

This chain joins TRBV5-1 and TRBJ2-1, with TRBD2 as a possible D gene (6 bases). The ends were cut back, 3 bases at V and 6 bases at J, with 13 bases in the middle. Germline CDR1 and CDR2: SGHRS and YFSETQ. The CDR3 consists of 14 residues. The CDR3 spells CASSSGLSGNEQFF. The CDR3 DNA follows: TGCGCCAGCAGCTCGGGACTCTCTGGCAATGAGCAGTTCTTC.

This sequence joins TRBV4-2 and TRBJ1-1; 7 bases map to TRBD1. Germline-derived CDR1 and CDR2 are LGHNA and YNFKEQ. The CDR3 has 16 residues. V lost 1 base, J lost 1 base, and 6 bases stayed unmatched. CDR3 amino acids: CASSQVQGLGNTEAFF. CDR3 bases: TGTGCCAGCAGCCAAGTACAGGGGCTGGGGAACACTGAAGCTTTCTTT.

The CDR3 sequence: CASSVFSNTEAFF. CDR3 DNA sequence: TGTGCCAGCAGTGTATTCAGCAACACTGAAGCTTTCTTT. The chain links TRBV6-4 to TRBJ1-1; D unresolved. The CDR3 contains 13 residues. Germline V lookup: CDR1 MRHNA, CDR2 SNTAGT. V lost 4 bases and J lost 2, with 8 bases in between.